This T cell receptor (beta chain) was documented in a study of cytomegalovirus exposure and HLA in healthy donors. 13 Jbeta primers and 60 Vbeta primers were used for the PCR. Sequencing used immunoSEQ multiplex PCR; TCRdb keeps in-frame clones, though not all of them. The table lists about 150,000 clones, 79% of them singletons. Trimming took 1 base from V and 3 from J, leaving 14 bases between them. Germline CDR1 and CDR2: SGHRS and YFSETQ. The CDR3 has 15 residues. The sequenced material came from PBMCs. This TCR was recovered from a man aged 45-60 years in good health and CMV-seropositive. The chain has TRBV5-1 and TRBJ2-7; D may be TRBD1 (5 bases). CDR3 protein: CASSLLPGSHYEQYF. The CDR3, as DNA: TGCGCCAGCAGCTTGTTACCAGGGTCCCACTACGAGCAGTACTTC.